This T cell receptor (beta chain) was sequenced during a study of blood T cells in healthy people across ages (dated by TCRdb to between 2014 and 2016). For context, the study as a whole: In model experiments, template switching captured about one uniquely barcoded TCR beta cDNA molecule for every two T cells. Age-related changes in TCR beta repertoire diversity were measured in the study by deep sequencing normalized with unique cDNA molecular identifiers. The donors were split into four age groups: young (average 16 years), middle-aged (more than 35), aged (roughly 60) and long-lived (roughly 77). For two donors (one aged 18 to 29 and one aged 80 or older), the study analyzed two additional independent replicas of 1 million unique cDNA reads from the same blood draw.

Systemically healthy Caucasian individuals from Russia, around 38 in total and aged roughly 6 to 100 years, were included as donors. Roughly 9 milliliters of peripheral blood were drawn from each donor into EDTA-treated Vacutainer tubes. Ficoll-Paque density-gradient centrifugation was used to isolate PBMCs, with at least 6.5 million per sample. Trizol reagent was used to extract total RNA from the PBMCs, yielding at least 6 micrograms per sample. The percentages of naive CD45RAhigh/CD27high T cells were determined by flow cytometry on a PBMC aliquot from every donor. In regard to this clonotype: Which antigen it targets is not known. The input lacks base qualities; no much larger clone sits a single base away.

The library was prepared using 5' RACE. Sequencing instrument: Illumina HiSeq 2500. A second PCR of roughly 7 to 11 cycles was performed with a sample-barcoded 5' primer and a J-beta primer mix. Each TCR beta cDNA molecule received a unique molecular identifier from a template-switch 5' adaptor carrying 12 random nucleotides. Each sample yielded at least 2.5 million CDR3-containing paired-end reads. All of the RNA was converted into first-strand cDNA using the Mint cDNA synthesis kit, with a TRBC-specific oligonucleotide serving as the primer. All cDNA was treated with uracil-DNA glycosylase and then went through a first 18-cycle PCR with the universal primers M1SS and BC2_uni_R. The original pipeline was this. For normalization, 1 million high-quality reads, each with a distinct molecular identifier, were randomly selected from each sample. Reads sharing molecular identifiers were discarded rather than binned into consensus sequences. MiTCR, with a Q25 quality threshold and the strictest error-elimination algorithm, was used for CDR3 identification, clonotype clustering and error correction. A nonparametric unseen species model with Euler transformation was used to estimate lower-bound total TCR beta diversity. The public reads were run again by TCRdb, first through fastp at Q25 and then through MiXCR, and only productive beta chains were kept. Each entry merges the rows of one CDR3 protein and shows their most common DNA and genes. In this record, the V and J calls reflect TCRdb's handling and not the investigators' own analysis. The table for this sample lists 800,000 or so distinct CDR3 sequences; 20% to 30% of them were counted only once. In total, the top ten clones hold under 4% of the sample.

Overall study results and their limits: The CMV infection status of donors was not known, potentially confounding age-related changes in expanded clonotypes. Observed TCR beta diversity per million T cells fell roughly linearly with age, and a significant reduction was already apparent by age roughly 40. Estimates of total diversity based on one million sequenced T cells were considered lower bounds and underestimates. Observed TCR beta diversity correlated strongly with the percentage of naive T cells measured by flow cytometry. Conclusive comparison of naive and antigen-experienced compartments was prevented by the profiling of bulk unsorted PBMCs. The long-lived group showed more naive CD4+ T cells, fewer expanded clones and increased TCR diversity than the aged group, suggesting age selection.

The same sample was also studied in work on T cells of mothers and their children. The second paper states: Donors were nine systemically healthy Caucasian individuals: three mothers and their six children. cDNA synthesis consumed the entire amount of extracted RNA, loaded at 1.5 ug RNA in each 15 ul reaction. In the second PCR, sample barcodes and 2-4 random nucleotides were introduced via the M1S primer. More than 9.5 million TCR beta CDR3 reads were obtained from each mother, and some 3.3 million reads were obtained from each child. Thymic selection shapes the output of TCR recombination in a similar way in related and unrelated pairs, and inherited differences have a minor effect. Normalized repertoire overlap in related mother-child pairs was always slightly higher than in unrelated mother-child pairs, but the difference was never significant. No persistent microchimeric T cell clones were detected, at a sensitivity of about 100 clones per million clonotypes. In the study, deep NGS was used to compare the TCR beta repertoires of mothers and children, and features distinguishing related mother-child pairs from unrelated individuals were sought. Mothers averaged roughly 36 +/- 4 years of age and children averaged around 10 +/- 4 years. After adapters were ligated using NEBNext reagents, the libraries underwent 100+100 nt paired-end sequencing on an Illumina HiSeq 2000. To prevent cross-contamination, the mother and child libraries were prepared one month apart and sequenced in separate runs. Each donor had between 500,000 and 2,000,000 distinct TCR beta clonotypes identified. Naive TCR beta clonotypes were estimated from low-frequency clonotypes matched to each donor's FACS-determined naive share, without sorting.

This TCR came from a boy younger than 18 in good health. Sequences were obtained from blood.

The nucleotide sequence is given as TGCAGCGTTACAGGGGGCGTCTCCTACGAGCAGTACTTC. Its protein product is CSVTGGVSYEQYF. In this chain, TRBV29-1 is recombined with TRBJ2-7; TRBD1 aligns with 9 central bases. The germline V gene supplies CDR1 SQVTM and CDR2 ANQGSEA. Germline trimming: 5 bases from V, 0 bases from J; junction bases outside gene matches: 2. Reading from cysteine to phenylalanine, the CDR3 counts 13 amino acids. Only CDR3 DNA is held: 39 bases, read in frame from base 1.